This T cell receptor beta chain was documented in a study of T cells in Graves' hyperthyroidism and ophthalmopathy. Whole-study findings and limits: Most thyroid clonotypes with frequency above 0.001 were detected in blood.

TCR beta CDR3 regions were amplified from RNA transcripts. First-round RT-PCR targeting the TCR CDR3 was performed with the HTBI primer set. Each CDR3 protein is one row after TCRdb ran MiXCR on the multiplex PCR reads. Of 540,000 or so distinct CDR3 sequences listed, more than 45% are singletons. About this clonotype: Its antigen remains unidentified.

The CDR3 covers 14 residues. V was clipped by 3 bases and J by 6 bases, with 15 bases between them. Germline CDR1 LNHNV, CDR2 YYDKDF (reference sequence). The source material was peripheral blood or thyroid tissue (not recorded which). The origin of this receptor is an adult woman with Graves' disease, either hyperthyroidism or ophthalmopathy (not recorded which). J is TRBJ2-7 and V is TRBV15; D may be TRBD1 or TRBD2 (5 bases each). The CDR3 here is CATSSGAIATEQYF. The CDR3 DNA reads as TGTGCCACCAGCAGTGGGGCGATAGCGACCGAGCAGTACTTC.